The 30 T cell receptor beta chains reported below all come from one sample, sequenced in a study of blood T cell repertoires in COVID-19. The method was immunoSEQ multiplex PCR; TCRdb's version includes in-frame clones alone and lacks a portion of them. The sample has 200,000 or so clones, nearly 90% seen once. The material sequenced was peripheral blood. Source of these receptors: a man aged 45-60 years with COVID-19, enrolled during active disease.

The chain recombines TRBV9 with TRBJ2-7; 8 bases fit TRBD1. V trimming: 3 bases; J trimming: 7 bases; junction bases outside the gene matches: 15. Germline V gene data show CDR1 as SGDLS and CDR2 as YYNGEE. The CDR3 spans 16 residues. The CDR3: CASSGEPGQVHSEQYF. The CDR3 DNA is TGTGCCAGCAGCGGCGAACCGGGACAGGTCCACTCGGAGCAGTACTTC.

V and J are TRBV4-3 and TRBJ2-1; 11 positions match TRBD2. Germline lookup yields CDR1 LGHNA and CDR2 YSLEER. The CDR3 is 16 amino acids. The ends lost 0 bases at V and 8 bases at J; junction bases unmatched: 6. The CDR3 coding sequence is TGCGCCAGCAGCCAAGAAATAGCGGGGGGGCCATATGAGCAGTTCTTC. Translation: CASSQEIAGGPYEQFF.

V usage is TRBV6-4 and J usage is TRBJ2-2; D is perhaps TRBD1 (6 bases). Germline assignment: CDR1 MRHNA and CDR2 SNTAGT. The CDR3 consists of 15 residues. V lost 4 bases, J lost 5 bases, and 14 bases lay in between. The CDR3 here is CASSVSAGETGELFF. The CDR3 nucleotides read TGTGCCAGCAGTGTGTCGGCAGGGGAGACCGGGGAGCTGTTTTTT.

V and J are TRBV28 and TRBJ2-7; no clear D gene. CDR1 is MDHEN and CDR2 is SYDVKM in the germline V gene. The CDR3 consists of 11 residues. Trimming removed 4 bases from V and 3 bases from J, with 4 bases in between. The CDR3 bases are TGTGCCAGCAGTTCCAACTACGAGCAGTACTTC. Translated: CASSSNYEQYF.

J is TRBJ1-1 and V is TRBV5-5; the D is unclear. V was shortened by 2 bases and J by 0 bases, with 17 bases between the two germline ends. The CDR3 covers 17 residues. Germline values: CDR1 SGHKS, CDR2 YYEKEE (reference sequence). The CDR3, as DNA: TGTGCCAGCAGCTTCTTGTCAGGAACTCTTTTGAACACTGAAGCTTTCTTT. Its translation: CASSFLSGTLLNTEAFF.

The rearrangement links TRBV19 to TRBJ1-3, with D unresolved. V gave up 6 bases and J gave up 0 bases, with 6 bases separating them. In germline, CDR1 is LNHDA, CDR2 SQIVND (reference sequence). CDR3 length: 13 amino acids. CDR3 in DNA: TGTGCCAGTAGACTGCCCTCTGGAAACACCATATATTTT. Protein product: CASRLPSGNTIYF.

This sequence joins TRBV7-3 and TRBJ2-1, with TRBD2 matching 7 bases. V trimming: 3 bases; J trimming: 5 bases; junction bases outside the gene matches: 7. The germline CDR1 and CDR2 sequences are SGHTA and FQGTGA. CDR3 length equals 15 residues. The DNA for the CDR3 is TGTGCCAGCAGCTTCGACAGCGGGGCCCACAATGAGCAGTTCTTC. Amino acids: CASSFDSGAHNEQFF.

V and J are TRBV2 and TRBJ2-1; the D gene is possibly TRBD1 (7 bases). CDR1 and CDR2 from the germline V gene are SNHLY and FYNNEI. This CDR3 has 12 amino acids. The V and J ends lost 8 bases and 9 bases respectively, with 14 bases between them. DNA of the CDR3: TGTGCCAGCGATGCAGGGGGGCTTGAGCAGTTCTTC. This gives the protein CASDAGGLEQFF.

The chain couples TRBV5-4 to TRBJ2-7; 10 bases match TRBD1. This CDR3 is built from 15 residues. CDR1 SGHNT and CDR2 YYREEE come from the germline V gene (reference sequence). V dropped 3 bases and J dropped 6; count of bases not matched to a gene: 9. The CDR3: CASSSLGTGDGEQYF. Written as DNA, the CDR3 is TGTGCCAGCAGCTCTCTCGGGACAGGGGACGGCGAGCAGTACTTC.

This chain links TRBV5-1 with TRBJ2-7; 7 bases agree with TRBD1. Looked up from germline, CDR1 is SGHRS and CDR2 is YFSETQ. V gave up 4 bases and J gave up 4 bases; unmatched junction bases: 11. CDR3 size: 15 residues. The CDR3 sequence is CASSTEQGSLYEQYF. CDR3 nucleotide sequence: TGCGCCAGCAGCACCGAACAGGGGTCCCTATACGAGCAGTACTTC.

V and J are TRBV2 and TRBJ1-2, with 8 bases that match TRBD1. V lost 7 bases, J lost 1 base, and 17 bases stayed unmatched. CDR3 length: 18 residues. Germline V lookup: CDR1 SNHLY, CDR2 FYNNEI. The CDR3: CASTSGGLGPEDNYGYTF. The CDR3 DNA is TGTGCCAGCACATCAGGGGGCCTCGGACCGGAGGATAACTATGGCTACACCTTC.

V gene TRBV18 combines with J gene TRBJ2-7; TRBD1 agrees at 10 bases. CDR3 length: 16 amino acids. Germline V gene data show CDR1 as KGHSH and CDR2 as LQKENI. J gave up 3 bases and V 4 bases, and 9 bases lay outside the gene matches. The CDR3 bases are TGTGCCAGCTCACACTTCCGGGACAGGGGAGACTACGAGCAGTACTTC. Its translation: CASSHFRDRGDYEQYF.

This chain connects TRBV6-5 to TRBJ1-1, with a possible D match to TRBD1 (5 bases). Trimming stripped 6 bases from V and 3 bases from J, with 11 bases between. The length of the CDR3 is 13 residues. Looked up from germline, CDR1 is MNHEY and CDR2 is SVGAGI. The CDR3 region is CASSRVRHTEAFF. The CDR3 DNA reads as TGTGCCAGCAGCAGGGTTCGGCACACTGAAGCTTTCTTT.

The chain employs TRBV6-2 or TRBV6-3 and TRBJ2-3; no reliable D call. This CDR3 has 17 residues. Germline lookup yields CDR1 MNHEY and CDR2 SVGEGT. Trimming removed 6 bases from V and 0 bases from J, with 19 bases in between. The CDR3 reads CASSLRGRLSSTDTQYF. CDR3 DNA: TGTGCCAGCAGCCTACGCGGCCGGCTTTCTAGCACAGATACGCAGTATTTT.

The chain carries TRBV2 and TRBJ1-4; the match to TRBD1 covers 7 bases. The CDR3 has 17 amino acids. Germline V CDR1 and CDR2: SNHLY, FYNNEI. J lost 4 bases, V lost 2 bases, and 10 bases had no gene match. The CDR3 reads CASSEWGPGQHNEKLFF. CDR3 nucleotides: TGTGCCAGCAGTGAATGGGGACCGGGACAGCATAATGAAAAACTGTTTTTT.

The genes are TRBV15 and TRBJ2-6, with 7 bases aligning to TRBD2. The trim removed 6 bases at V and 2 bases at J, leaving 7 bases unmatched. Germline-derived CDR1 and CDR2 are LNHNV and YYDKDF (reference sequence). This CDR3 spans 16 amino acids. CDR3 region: CATSQAGYAGANVLTF. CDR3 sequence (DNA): TGTGCCACCAGTCAAGCGGGATATGCTGGGGCCAACGTCCTGACTTTC.

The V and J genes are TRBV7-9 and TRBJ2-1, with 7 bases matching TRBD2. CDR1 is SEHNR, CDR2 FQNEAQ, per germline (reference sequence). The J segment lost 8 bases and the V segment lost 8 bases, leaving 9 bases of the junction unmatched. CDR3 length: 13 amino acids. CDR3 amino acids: CASLGLPVDEQFF. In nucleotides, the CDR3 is TGTGCCAGCCTGGGACTACCGGTGGATGAGCAGTTCTTC.

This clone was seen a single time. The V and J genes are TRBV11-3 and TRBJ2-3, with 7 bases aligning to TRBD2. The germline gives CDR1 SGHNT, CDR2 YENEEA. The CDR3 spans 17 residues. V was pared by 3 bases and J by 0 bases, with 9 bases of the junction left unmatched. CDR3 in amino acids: CASSFGGGSSSTDTQYF. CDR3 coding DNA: TGTGCCAGCAGCTTTGGGGGGGGATCTTCTAGCACAGATACGCAGTATTTT.

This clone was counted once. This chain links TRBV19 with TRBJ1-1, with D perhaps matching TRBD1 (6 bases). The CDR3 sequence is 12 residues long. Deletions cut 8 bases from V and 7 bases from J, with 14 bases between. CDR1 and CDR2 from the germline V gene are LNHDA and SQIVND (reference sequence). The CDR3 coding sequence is TGTGCCAGTGCTGCCCAGGGGATTGAAGCTTTCTTT. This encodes CASAAQGIEAFF.

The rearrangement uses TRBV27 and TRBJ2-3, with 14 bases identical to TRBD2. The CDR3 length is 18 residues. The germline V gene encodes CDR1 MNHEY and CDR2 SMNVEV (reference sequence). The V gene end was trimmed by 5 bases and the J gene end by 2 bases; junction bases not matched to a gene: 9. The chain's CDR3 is CASSPRLAGGWVTDTQYF. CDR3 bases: TGTGCCAGCAGTCCAAGACTAGCGGGGGGGTGGGTCACAGATACGCAGTATTTT.

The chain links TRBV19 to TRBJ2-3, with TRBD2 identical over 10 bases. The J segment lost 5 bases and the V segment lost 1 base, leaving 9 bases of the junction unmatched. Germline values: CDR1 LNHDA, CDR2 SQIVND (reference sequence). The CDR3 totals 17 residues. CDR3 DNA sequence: TGTGCCAGTAGTATAGGTCGGCTAGCGGGAGCGGGAGATACGCAGTATTTT. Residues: CASSIGRLAGAGDTQYF.

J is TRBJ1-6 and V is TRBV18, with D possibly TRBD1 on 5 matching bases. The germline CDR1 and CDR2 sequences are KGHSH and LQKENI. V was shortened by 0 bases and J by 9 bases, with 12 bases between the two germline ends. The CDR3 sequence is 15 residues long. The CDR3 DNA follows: TGTGCCAGCTCACCACCGGGGCAGGGAAGTTCACCCCTCCACTTT. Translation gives CASSPPGQGSSPLHF.

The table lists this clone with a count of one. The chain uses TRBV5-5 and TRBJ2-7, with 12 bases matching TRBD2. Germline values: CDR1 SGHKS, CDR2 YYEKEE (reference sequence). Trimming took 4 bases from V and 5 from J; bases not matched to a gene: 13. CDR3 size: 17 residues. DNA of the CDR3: TGTGCCAGCAGCAAGACTAGCGGGAGTTTCTCCCAACACGAGCAGTACTTC. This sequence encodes CASSKTSGSFSQHEQYF.

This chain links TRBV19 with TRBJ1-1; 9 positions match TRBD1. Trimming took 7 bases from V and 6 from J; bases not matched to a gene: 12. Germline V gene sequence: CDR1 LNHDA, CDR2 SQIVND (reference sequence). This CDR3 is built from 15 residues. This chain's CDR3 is CASIGDRAGRAEAFF. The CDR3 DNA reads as TGTGCCAGTATTGGGGACAGGGCGGGGAGGGCTGAAGCTTTCTTT.

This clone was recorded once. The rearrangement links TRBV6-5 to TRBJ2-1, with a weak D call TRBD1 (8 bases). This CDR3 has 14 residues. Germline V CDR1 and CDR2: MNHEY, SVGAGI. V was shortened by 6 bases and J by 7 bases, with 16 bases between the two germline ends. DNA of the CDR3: TGTGCCAGCAGAAACAGGGGGGGGTTGAATGAGCAGTTCTTC. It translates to CASRNRGGLNEQFF.

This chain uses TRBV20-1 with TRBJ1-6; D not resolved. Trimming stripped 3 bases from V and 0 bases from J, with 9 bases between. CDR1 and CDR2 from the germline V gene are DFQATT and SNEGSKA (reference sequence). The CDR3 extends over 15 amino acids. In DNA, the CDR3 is TGCAGTGCTAGTGGTCGGAGCTCCTATAATTCACCCCTCCACTTT. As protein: CSASGRSSYNSPLHF.

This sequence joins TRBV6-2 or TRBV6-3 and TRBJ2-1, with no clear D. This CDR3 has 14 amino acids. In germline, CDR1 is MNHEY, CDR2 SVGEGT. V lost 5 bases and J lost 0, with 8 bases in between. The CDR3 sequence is CASSSLSSYNEQFF. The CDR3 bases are TGTGCCAGCAGTAGCCTGAGCTCCTACAATGAGCAGTTCTTC.

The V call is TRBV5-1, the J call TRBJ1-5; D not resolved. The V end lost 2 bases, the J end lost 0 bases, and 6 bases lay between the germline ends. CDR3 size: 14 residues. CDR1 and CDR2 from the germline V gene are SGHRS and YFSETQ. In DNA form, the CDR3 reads TGCGCCAGCAGCTTAGACTATAGCAATCAGCCCCAGCATTTT. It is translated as CASSLDYSNQPQHF. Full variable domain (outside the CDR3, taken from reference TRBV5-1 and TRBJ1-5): KAGVTQTPRYLIKTRGQQVTLSCSPISGHRSVSWYQQTPGQGLQFLFEYFSETQRNKGNFPGRFSGRQFSNSRSEMNVSTLELGDSALYLCASSLDYSNQPQHFGDGTRLSIL.

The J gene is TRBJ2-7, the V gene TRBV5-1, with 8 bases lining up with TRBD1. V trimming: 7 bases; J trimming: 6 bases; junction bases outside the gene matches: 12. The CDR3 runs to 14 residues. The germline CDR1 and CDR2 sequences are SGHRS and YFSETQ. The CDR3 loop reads CASGTGTGRSEQYF. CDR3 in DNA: TGCGCCAGCGGAACCGGGACAGGTCGCTCCGAGCAGTACTTC. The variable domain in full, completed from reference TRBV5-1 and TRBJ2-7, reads KAGVTQTPRYLIKTRGQQVTLSCSPISGHRSVSWYQQTPGQGLQFLFEYFSETQRNKGNFPGRFSGRQFSNSRSEMNVSTLELGDSALYLCASGTGTGRSEQYFGPGTRLTVT.

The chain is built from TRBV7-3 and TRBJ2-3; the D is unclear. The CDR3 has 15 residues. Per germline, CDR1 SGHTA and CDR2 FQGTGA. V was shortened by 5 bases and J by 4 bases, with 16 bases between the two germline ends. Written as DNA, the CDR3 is TGTGCCAGCAGCCCCCAATCTACTCTAGCAGATACGCAGTATTTT. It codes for CASSPQSTLADTQYF. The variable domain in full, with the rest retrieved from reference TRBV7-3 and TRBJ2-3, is GAGVSQTPSNKVTEKGKYVELRCDPISGHTALYWYRQSLGQGPEFLIYFQGTGAADDSGLPNDRFFAVRPEGSVSTLKIQRTERGDSAVYLCASSPQSTLADTQYFGPGTRLTVL.